This TCR beta chain was sequenced for a study of chemoradiotherapy in HPV16-positive cancers. Study-wide findings and caveats: Candidate HPV-specific clones and E7-related TCR motifs grew in tumor during treatment. HPV-specific T cells were functionally defined from only two HPV16-positive patients.

The CDR3 runs to 13 residues. Trimming cost V 6 bases and J 3 bases, with 9 bases left between them. Germline lookup yields CDR1 SGHAT and CDR2 FQNNGV. Only a few counts were recorded for this clone. What it binds is unknown. The method was immunoSEQ multiplex PCR; TCRdb's version includes in-frame clones alone and lacks a portion of them. The table has tens of thousands of clones, roughly 92% seen once. This TCR derives from a human donor with HPV-associated anogenital cancer. This chain joins TRBV11-2 and TRBJ2-1; D is uncertain. The specimen was blood, collected from a patient who underwent chemoradiotherapy. The CDR3 DNA reads TGTGCCAGCAGTGGCCGTAGCTACAATGAGCAGTTCTTC. This codes for CASSGRSYNEQFF.